This record concerns one T cell receptor beta chain sequence. This entry is derived from a study of blood T cell repertoires in COVID-19. Authors' methods: Nucleated cell number was recorded as an estimate derived from reference gene primer amplification. The table came from immunoSEQ multiplex PCR; TCRdb's copy has only in-frame clones and leaves some out. Clone size and the V and J calls come from that table; the DNA yielded D and trimming. The repertoire holds about 410,000 clones, with around 91% as singletons. This CDR3 is built from 15 residues. Looked up from germline, CDR1 is SGHRS and CDR2 is YFSETQ. Between the trimmed V and J ends, which lost 4 bases and 3 bases, there was a span of 16 bases.

The chain is built from TRBV5-1 and TRBJ1-2; a possible D gene is TRBD1 (6 bases). The source is a woman aged 40 to 50 with COVID-19, enrolled during active disease. The sample taken for sequencing was peripheral blood. This CDR3 is CASSRAGAGDYGYTF. The CDR3 DNA reads TGCGCCAGCAGCAGGGCGGGGGCCGGGGACTATGGCTACACCTTC. The variable domain in full, completed from reference TRBV5-1 and TRBJ1-2, reads KAGVTQTPRYLIKTRGQQVTLSCSPISGHRSVSWYQQTPGQGLQFLFEYFSETQRNKGNFPGRFSGRQFSNSRSEMNVSTLELGDSALYLCASSRAGAGDYGYTFGSGTRLTVV.